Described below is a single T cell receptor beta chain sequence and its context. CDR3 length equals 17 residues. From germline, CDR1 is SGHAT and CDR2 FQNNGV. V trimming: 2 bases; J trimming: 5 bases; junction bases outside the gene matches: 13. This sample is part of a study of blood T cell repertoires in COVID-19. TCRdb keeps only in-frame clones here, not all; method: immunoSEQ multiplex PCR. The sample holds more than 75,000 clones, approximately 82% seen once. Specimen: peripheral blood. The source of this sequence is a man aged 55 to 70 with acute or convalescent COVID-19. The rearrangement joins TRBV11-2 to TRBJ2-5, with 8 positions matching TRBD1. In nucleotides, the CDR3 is TGTGCCAGCAGCTTAAAGGGTAGGGCAGGGGGCGCGGAGACCCAGTACTTC. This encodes CASSLKGRAGGAETQYF.